Described below is a single T cell receptor (beta chain) sequence and its context. Deletions cut 6 bases from V and 5 bases from J, with 13 bases between. This CDR3 region has 13 residues. CDR1 and CDR2 from the germline V gene are SGHTA and FQGNSA. These data are taken from a study of blood T cells in healthy people across ages. Next came a second PCR, run for 7 to 11 cycles, which used a sample-barcoded 5' primer along with a J-beta primer mix. TCRdb reprocessed the 5' RACE reads via MiXCR and lists one record per CDR3 protein. The sample includes about 800,000 distinct CDR3 sequences, roughly 64% of them seen just once.

The origin of this receptor is a man aged 25-45 years in good health. Sequenced: blood. V and J are TRBV7-2 and TRBJ2-5; TRBD2 is a possible D gene (6 bases). The CDR3 nucleotides are TGTGCCAGCAGGTCCGGAGGAGGGGAGACCCAGTACTTC. As protein: CASRSGGGETQYF.